This TCR beta chain was obtained from a study of T cell changes during pregnancy in multiple sclerosis. The table came from immunoSEQ multiplex PCR; TCRdb's copy has only in-frame clones and leaves some out. This sample has fewer than 40,000 clones, with 75% to 90% found just once. Per germline, CDR1 SGHNT and CDR2 YYREEE (reference sequence). Trimming at V came to 4 bases and at J to 5 bases, leaving 3 bases not matched to a gene. The CDR3 covers 12 residues. Sequenced material: CD8+ T cells from peripheral blood mononuclear cells, taken in the second trimester of pregnancy. This sequence originates from a female donor with multiple sclerosis, enrolled in a pregnancy study. The chain links TRBV5-4 to TRBJ2-7, with 7 nucleotides matching TRBD1. CDR3 residues: CASSDDRDEQYF. For the CDR3, the DNA is TGTGCCAGCAGCGATGACAGGGACGAGCAGTACTTC.